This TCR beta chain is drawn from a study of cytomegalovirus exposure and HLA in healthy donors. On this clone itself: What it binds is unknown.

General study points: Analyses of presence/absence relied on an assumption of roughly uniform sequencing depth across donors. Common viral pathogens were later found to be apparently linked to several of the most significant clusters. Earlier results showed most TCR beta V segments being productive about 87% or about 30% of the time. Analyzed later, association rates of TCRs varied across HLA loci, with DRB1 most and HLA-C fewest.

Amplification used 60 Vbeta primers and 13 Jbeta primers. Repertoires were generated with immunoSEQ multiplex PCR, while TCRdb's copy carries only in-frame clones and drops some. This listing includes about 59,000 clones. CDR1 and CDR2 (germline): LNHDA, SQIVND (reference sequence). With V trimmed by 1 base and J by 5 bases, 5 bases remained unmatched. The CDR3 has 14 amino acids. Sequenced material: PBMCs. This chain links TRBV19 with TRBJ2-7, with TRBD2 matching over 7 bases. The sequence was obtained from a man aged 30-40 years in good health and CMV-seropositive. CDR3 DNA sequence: TGTGCCAGTAGTATAGGGGCGGGAGACCACGAGCAGTACTTC. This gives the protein CASSIGAGDHEQYF.